The 24 T cell receptor beta chains given below trace back to one sample, sequenced in a study of cytomegalovirus exposure and HLA in healthy donors. Amplification used 60 Vbeta primers and 13 Jbeta primers. Profiling relied on immunoSEQ multiplex PCR, and the TCRdb table lists in-frame clones only, not all of them. The sample totals some 160,000 clones; its top ten clones hold 2.1%. The source material was PBMCs. The receptors derive from a man aged 25-40 years in good health and CMV-seronegative.

The chain combines TRBV18 with TRBJ2-7; 8 nucleotides align to TRBD1. The junction had 14 bases not matched to a gene; V was cut back by 3 bases and J by 1 base. The CDR3 consists of 18 residues. Germline V gene sequence: CDR1 KGHSH, CDR2 LQKENI. The DNA of the CDR3 is TGTGCCAGCTCACCTCAGACAGGGGTAGGAGGAATTTCCTACGAGCAGTACTTC. Encoded protein: CASSPQTGVGGISYEQYF. Variable domain in full (rest from reference TRBV18 and TRBJ2-7): NAGVMQNPRHLVRRRGQEARLRCSPMKGHSHVYWYRQLPEEGLKFMVYLQKENIIDESGMPKERFSAEFPKEGPSILRIQQVVRGDSAAYFCASSPQTGVGGISYEQYFGPGTRLTVT.

The chain uses TRBV9 and TRBJ2-5, with 7 bases aligning to TRBD2. The CDR3 has 15 amino acids. Germline assignment: CDR1 SGDLS and CDR2 YYNGEE. The ends lost 3 bases at V and 5 bases at J; junction bases unmatched: 10. The CDR3 nucleotides are TGTGCCAGCAGCGCCGGCGGCGGGAGTGGGGAGACCCAGTACTTC. Amino acids: CASSAGGGSGETQYF.

The CDR3 DNA reads TGCAGTGCTCCACAGGAACATGGCTACACCTTC. Translated, it gives CSAPQEHGYTF. The chain has TRBV20-1 and TRBJ1-2, with D perhaps matching TRBD1 (5 bases). The CDR3 spans 11 residues. The germline V gene has CDR1 DFQATT and CDR2 SNEGSKA (reference sequence). The ends were cut back, 5 bases at V and 6 bases at J, with 10 bases in the middle.

About this clone itself: The CDR3 does not end in the conserved phenylalanine or tryptophan, so this is likely a read error. The chain has TRBV28 and TRBJ1-5; D might be TRBD1 (5 bases). The V and J ends lost 3 bases and 1 base respectively, with 16 bases between them. The germline CDR1 and CDR2 sequences are MDHEN and SYDVKM. The CDR3 has 17 amino acids. The CDR3 region is CASSLPGKGSSNQPQHS. The CDR3 DNA sequence: TGTGCCAGCAGTTTGCCAGGGAAGGGTAGCAGCAATCAGCCCCAGCATTCT.

V and J are TRBV18 and TRBJ2-2, with 7 bases that match TRBD1. Germline CDR1 and CDR2: KGHSH and LQKENI. J gave up 6 bases and V 0 bases, and 7 bases lay outside the gene matches. The CDR3 contains 16 residues. CDR3 residues: CASSPPWSQGAGELFF. DNA of the CDR3: TGTGCCAGCTCACCACCATGGTCGCAGGGGGCCGGGGAGCTGTTTTTT.

The chain joins TRBV4-2 to TRBJ2-1; the match to TRBD1 covers 7 bases. In germline, CDR1 is LGHNA, CDR2 YNFKEQ. With 6 bases clipped from V and 7 bases from J, the junction kept 9 bases outside the gene matches. The CDR3 is 14 residues long. The CDR3 DNA sequence: TGTGCCAGCAGAGGGACAGACTACAGGAATGAGCAGTTCTTC. Translated, it gives CASRGTDYRNEQFF.

As to this clone: The conserved phenylalanine or tryptophan normally closing the CDR3 is absent here, so this likely arose from a read error. V gene TRBV5-1 combines with J gene TRBJ2-7; 7 positions match TRBD2. J was trimmed by 0 bases and V by 0 bases; bases with no gene match: 3. This CDR3 is built from 15 residues. The germline V gene has CDR1 SGHRS and CDR2 YFSETQ. The CDR3 region has the DNA TGCGCCAGCAGCTTGGCAGGGACTACCTCCTACGAGCAGTACCTC. It yields the protein CASSLAGTTSYEQYL.

The chain recombines TRBV5-1 with TRBJ2-1; TRBD2 matches at 7 bases. This CDR3 region has 14 residues. Germline assignment: CDR1 SGHRS and CDR2 YFSETQ. The ends lost 0 bases at V and 4 bases at J; junction bases unmatched: 1. The CDR3 DNA follows: TGCGCCAGCAGCTTGGCTAGCGGTTACAATGAGCAGTTCTTC. Translating gives CASSLASGYNEQFF.

V is TRBV9 and J is TRBJ2-7; weak D call: TRBD1 (6 bases). Trimming pared 4 bases from V and 3 bases from J, leaving 8 bases between. Germline assignment: CDR1 SGDLS and CDR2 YYNGEE. The CDR3 is 12 residues long. The CDR3 protein is CASSSGDYEQYF. The CDR3 DNA follows: TGTGCCAGCAGCTCAGGGGACTACGAGCAGTACTTC.

The gene calls are TRBV28 and TRBJ1-6; TRBD1 agrees at 10 bases. V shed 8 bases, J shed 8 bases, and the junction held 3 bases outside the gene matches. Per germline, CDR1 MDHEN and CDR2 SYDVKM. This CDR3 is 13 amino acids long. In nucleotides, the CDR3 is TGTGCCAGCGAGGGACAGGGGTATTCACCCCTCCACTTT. Encoded protein: CASEGQGYSPLHF.

The CDR3 spells CASSEALARSTDTQYF. The CDR3 bases are TGTGCCAGCAGTGAAGCGCTTGCCAGGTCCACAGATACGCAGTATTTT. The rearrangement links TRBV2 to TRBJ2-3; D unresolved. The germline V gene has CDR1 SNHLY and CDR2 FYNNEI. The CDR3 sequence is 16 residues long. V lost 0 bases to trimming and J lost 2 bases, with 12 bases between them.

This chain joins TRBV30 and TRBJ2-7, with D perhaps TRBD1 (6 bases). This CDR3 is 12 amino acids long. Germline V gene lookup returns CDR1 GTSNPN and CDR2 SVGIG (reference sequence). The V gene lost 3 bases and the J gene lost 2 bases, with 8 bases spanning the gap. Here the CDR3 DNA reads TGTGCCTGGAGGGACAGAGCCTACGAGCAGTACTTC. Translating gives CAWRDRAYEQYF.

The gene calls are TRBV4-3 and TRBJ1-2; tentatively, D is TRBD1 (6 bases). V lost 1 base, J lost 4 bases, and 13 bases lay in between. The CDR3 has 15 residues. Per the germline V gene, CDR1 is LGHNA and CDR2 is YSLEER. CDR3 DNA sequence: TGCGCCAGCAGCCAAGGGGGGGGGCAGGGCTATGGCTACACCTTC. Translated: CASSQGGGQGYGYTF.

V gene TRBV27 combines with J gene TRBJ2-1; 14 positions agree with TRBD2. The V gene's germline CDR1 is MNHEY and CDR2 SMNVEV (reference sequence). With 5 bases clipped from V and 6 bases from J, the junction kept 3 bases outside the gene matches. The CDR3 covers 15 residues. Written as DNA, the CDR3 is TGTGCCAGCAGTCCCGGGACTAGCGGGAGCAATGAGCAGTTCTTC. Translated, it gives CASSPGTSGSNEQFF.

This chain joins TRBV18 and TRBJ1-5; D gene ambiguous. Per the germline V gene, CDR1 is KGHSH and CDR2 is LQKENI. V dropped 6 bases and J dropped 3 bases, with 9 bases sitting between them. CDR3 length: 13 residues. The CDR3 loop is CASSQELNQPQHF. The CDR3 DNA is TGTGCCAGCTCCCAAGAACTCAATCAGCCCCAGCATTTT.

This chain connects TRBV5-1 to TRBJ1-1, with a weak D call TRBD1 (6 bases). CDR1 and CDR2 (germline): SGHRS, YFSETQ. The CDR3 runs 12 residues. Trimming removed 4 bases at V and 7 bases at J, with 11 bases between. The CDR3 loop is CASSPRGGEAFF. Written as DNA, the CDR3 is TGCGCCAGCAGCCCAAGAGGGGGTGAAGCTTTCTTT.

The V gene is TRBV18, the J gene TRBJ2-3, with 7 bases aligning to TRBD2. This CDR3 is 17 amino acids long. CDR1 is KGHSH, CDR2 LQKENI, per germline. V lost 6 bases to trimming and J lost 5 bases; unmatched junction nucleotides: 17. CDR3 DNA: TGTGCCAGCTCCCCCCCACTGGGGGAGGGCGAGGGAGATACGCAGTATTTT. Encoded protein: CASSPPLGEGEGDTQYF.

V and J are TRBV19 and TRBJ1-2, with D possibly matching TRBD1 (5 bases). In germline, CDR1 is LNHDA, CDR2 SQIVND (reference sequence). The V gene lost 9 bases and the J gene lost 0 bases, with 14 bases spanning the gap. The CDR3 has 14 amino acids. CDR3 amino acids: CASRLRGPNYGYTF. The CDR3, as DNA: TGTGCCAGCCGATTAAGGGGCCCTAACTATGGCTACACCTTC.

Here the CDR3 reads CASSPTTSGFTDTQYF. In nucleotides, the CDR3 is TGTGCCAGCAGTCCGACGACTAGCGGGTTCACAGATACGCAGTATTTT. The rearrangement joins TRBV28 to TRBJ2-3; 10 bases are a match to TRBD2. J gave up 2 bases and V 5 bases, and 7 bases lay outside the gene matches. This CDR3 is built from 16 residues. In germline, CDR1 is MDHEN, CDR2 SYDVKM. Full variable domain (missing parts from reference TRBV28 and TRBJ2-3): DVKVTQSSRYLVKRTGEKVFLECVQDMDHENMFWYRQDPGLGLRLIYFSYDVKMKEKGDIPEGYSVSREKKERFSLILESASTNQTSMYLCASSPTTSGFTDTQYFGPGTRLTVL.

CDR3 protein: CASTPGGGVTDTQYF. The CDR3 coding sequence is TGTGCCAGCACCCCTGGAGGCGGGGTCACAGATACGCAGTATTTT. The chain couples TRBV5-6 to TRBJ2-3; TRBD2 might be the D (6 bases). CDR3 length: 15 amino acids. V lost 6 bases and J lost 2, with 16 bases in between. Germline loops: CDR1 SGHDT, CDR2 YYEEEE.

The V call is TRBV7-3, the J call TRBJ2-3; D is perhaps TRBD2 (5 bases). Germline V gives CDR1 SGHTA, CDR2 FQGTGA. The V end was cut by 5 bases, the J end by 6 bases, with 18 bases between. CDR3 length equals 15 residues. In DNA form, the CDR3 reads TGTGCCAGCAGCCCAGTGAAGGGAGATTTCGATACGCAGTATTTT. Translated, it gives CASSPVKGDFDTQYF. The whole variable domain, filled in from reference TRBV7-3 and TRBJ2-3, reads GAGVSQTPSNKVTEKGKYVELRCDPISGHTALYWYRQSLGQGPEFLIYFQGTGAADDSGLPNDRFFAVRPEGSVSTLKIQRTERGDSAVYLCASSPVKGDFDTQYFGPGTRLTVL.

The rearrangement uses TRBV30 and TRBJ2-2, with 7 bases lining up with TRBD1. V lost 2 bases to trimming and J lost 7 bases; unmatched junction nucleotides: 7. CDR3 length: 14 amino acids. CDR1 is GTSNPN and CDR2 is SVGIG in the germline V gene (reference sequence). CDR3 DNA: TGTGCCTGGAGTCCGCAGACAGGGAGCGGGGAGCTGTTTTTT. Its protein is CAWSPQTGSGELFF.

The chain recombines TRBV19 with TRBJ2-1; D not resolved. CDR1 is LNHDA and CDR2 is SQIVND in the germline V gene (reference sequence). V dropped 3 bases and J dropped 5 bases, with 11 bases sitting between them. The CDR3 extends over 14 amino acids. The CDR3 region is CASSIIFRDNEQFF. The CDR3 DNA reads TGTGCCAGTAGTATCATATTTCGAGACAATGAGCAGTTCTTC.

The chain recombines TRBV6-5 with TRBJ2-5; tentatively, D is TRBD1 (6 bases). Near its end, the DNA agrees better with TRBJ2-7, so the J call may be wrong. CDR3 size: 15 residues. The germline V gene encodes CDR1 MNHEY and CDR2 SVGAGI. The CDR3 coding sequence is TGTGCCAGCAGTTACTCGCGCTCAGGGGCGGACGAGCAGTACTTC. Translating gives CASSYSRSGADEQYF.